This TCR beta chain was captured by sequencing in a study of blood T cell repertoires in COVID-19. Study at large: Samples came from the United States, Italy and Spain, spanning acute and convalescent COVID-19.

Study processing details: Estimation of nucleated cell counts relied on the amplification of reference gene primers. Here immunoSEQ multiplex PCR was the method, and the copy in TCRdb shows in-frame clones only, minus some. V, J and clone size were drawn from that table, and D and trimming were deduced from the DNA. The sample lists 200,000 to 300,000 clones, more than 85% seen once, with under 3% in the top ten. The germline CDR1 and CDR2 sequences are SGHVS and FNYEAQ. The CDR3 covers 13 residues. V was pared by 2 bases and J by 6 bases, with 10 bases between. The sequenced sample was peripheral blood. This sequence joins TRBV7-6 and TRBJ1-2, with D perhaps TRBD1 (5 bases). This receptor was obtained from a person between 18 and 35 years old with COVID-19, enrolled during active disease. The CDR3 spells CASSLFGGNGYTF. The CDR3 coding sequence is TGTGCCAGCAGCTTATTTGGGGGGAATGGCTACACCTTC.